This T cell receptor beta chain was captured by sequencing in a study of regulatory T cells in long-lasting Graves disease. TCR beta libraries were built with iRepertoire HTBI primers and Arm-PCR of CDR3 regions. TCRdb re-derived calls from the multiplex PCR reads in MiXCR, one entry per CDR3 protein. The repertoire holds about 560,000 distinct CDR3 sequences, with 15% to 20% as singletons. The CDR3 totals 18 residues. Germline V gene lookup returns CDR1 ENHRY and CDR2 SYGVKD. Trimming removed 4 bases from V and 0 bases from J, with 16 bases in between. Time point indicated: newly diagnosed GD, antithyroid drugs for less than 3 months. The authors made the TCR library using RNA they extracted from PBMCs. The same sample was also studied in work on T cells in Graves' hyperthyroidism and ophthalmopathy. That report adds: Clinicians diagnosed patients from clinical symptoms, serum thyroxine and TRAb, thyroid ultrasound and orbital computed tomography.

This chain links TRBV10-3 with TRBJ2-6; D is possibly TRBD1 (6 bases). The clonotype comes from a young man with Graves disease. Sequencing was performed on peripheral blood mononuclear cells (PBMCs), taken at new diagnosis, from a patient treated with antithyroid drugs. The CDR3 coding sequence is TGTGCCATCAGTGCCGAGACAGGTTTGCTCTCTGGGGCCAACGTCCTGACTTTC. Encoded protein: CAISAETGLLSGANVLTF.